The entry that follows covers one T cell receptor beta chain sequence. This sample is drawn from a study of shared clonotypes between healthy human individuals. The protocol was immunoSEQ multiplex PCR, while the TCRdb copy is restricted to in-frame clones and leaves out a portion. Here the sample spans 150,000 to 200,000 clones, about 68% being singletons. There are 14 residues in the CDR3. Germline-derived CDR1 and CDR2 are SGHAT and FQNNGV. V lost 5 bases and J 7 bases, leaving 14 bases between the germline ends. Donors were healthy HIV-negative adults without recent acute infections or vaccinations.

V and J are TRBV11-2 and TRBJ2-2; D is unclear. The sequence was collected from a man in his thirties or forties in good health. The sample taken for sequencing was memory CD4+ T cells sorted from blood. The subset: CD45RA-negative fraction. Here the CDR3 reads CASSNVRRVGELFF. The CDR3 nucleotides are TGTGCCAGCAGCAATGTCCGACGGGTCGGGGAGCTGTTTTTT.